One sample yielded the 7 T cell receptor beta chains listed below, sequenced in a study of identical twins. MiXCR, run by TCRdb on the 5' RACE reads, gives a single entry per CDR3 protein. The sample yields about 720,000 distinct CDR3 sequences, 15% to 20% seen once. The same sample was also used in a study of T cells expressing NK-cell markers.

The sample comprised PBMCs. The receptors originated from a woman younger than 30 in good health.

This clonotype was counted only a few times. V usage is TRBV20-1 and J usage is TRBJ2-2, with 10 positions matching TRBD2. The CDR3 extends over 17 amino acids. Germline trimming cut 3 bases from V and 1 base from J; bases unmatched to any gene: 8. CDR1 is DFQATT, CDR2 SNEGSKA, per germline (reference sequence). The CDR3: CSASLPGLAENTGELFF. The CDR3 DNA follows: TGCAGTGCTAGCCTCCCTGGACTAGCGGAGAACACCGGGGAGCTGTTTTTT.

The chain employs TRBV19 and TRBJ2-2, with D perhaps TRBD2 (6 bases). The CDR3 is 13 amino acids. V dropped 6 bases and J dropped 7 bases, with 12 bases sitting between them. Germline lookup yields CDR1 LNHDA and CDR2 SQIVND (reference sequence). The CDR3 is CASSPSEYGELFF. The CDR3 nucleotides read TGTGCCAGTAGCCCTAGCGAATACGGGGAGCTGTTTTTT.

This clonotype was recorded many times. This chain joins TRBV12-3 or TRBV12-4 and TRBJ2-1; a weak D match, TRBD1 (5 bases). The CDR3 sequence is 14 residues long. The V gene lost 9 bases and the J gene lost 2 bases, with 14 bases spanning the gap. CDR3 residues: CASSLRGTYNEQFF. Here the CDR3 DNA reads TGTGCCAGTTCCCTTAGGGGAACCTACAATGAGCAGTTCTTC.

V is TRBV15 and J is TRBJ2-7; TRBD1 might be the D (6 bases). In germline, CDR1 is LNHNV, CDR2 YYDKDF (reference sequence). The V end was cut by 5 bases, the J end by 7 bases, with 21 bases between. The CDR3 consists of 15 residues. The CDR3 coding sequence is TGTGCCACCAGCGCGCCGTCAGGGGTAAAGGGTGAGCAGTACTTC. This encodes CATSAPSGVKGEQYF.

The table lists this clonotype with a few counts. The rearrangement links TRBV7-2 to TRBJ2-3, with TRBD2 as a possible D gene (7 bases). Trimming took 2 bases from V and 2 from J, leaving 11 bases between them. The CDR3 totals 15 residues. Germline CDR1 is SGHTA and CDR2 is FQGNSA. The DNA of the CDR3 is TGTGCCAGCAGCTTAAGGGGGGGCGCCACAGATACGCAGTATTTT. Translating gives CASSLRGGATDTQYF.

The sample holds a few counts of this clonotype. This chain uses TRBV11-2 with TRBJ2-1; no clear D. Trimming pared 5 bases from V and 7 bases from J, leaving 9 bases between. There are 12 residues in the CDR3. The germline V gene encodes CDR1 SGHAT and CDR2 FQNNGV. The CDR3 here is CASSPMANEQFF. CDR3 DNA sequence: TGTGCCAGCAGCCCCATGGCGAATGAGCAGTTCTTC.

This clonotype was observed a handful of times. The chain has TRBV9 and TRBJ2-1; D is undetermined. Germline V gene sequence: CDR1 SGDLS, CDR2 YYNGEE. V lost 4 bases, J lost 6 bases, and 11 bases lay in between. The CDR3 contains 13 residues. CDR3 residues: CASSPVAPNEQFF. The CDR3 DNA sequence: TGTGCCAGCAGCCCTGTAGCACCCAATGAGCAGTTCTTC.